This T cell receptor (beta chain) is drawn from a study of cytomegalovirus exposure and HLA in healthy donors. Notes on the study in general: In a later analysis, specific HLA alleles were associated with about 18,000 TCR beta sequences at a 0.05 false discovery rate. With later analysis, a missense DCLRE1C variant became linked to TCR beta V- and J-gene trimming. In a later analysis, several top co-occurrence clusters appeared linked to parvovirus B19, influenza, CMV and Epstein-Barr virus. Available immune exposure information was restricted to CMV serostatus only.

Of note for this clone: What it binds is not known.

PCR used 60 Vbeta primers and 13 Jbeta primers. Some clones are missing from TCRdb's copy, which holds only in-frame ones; the method was immunoSEQ multiplex PCR. The sample has roughly 200,000 clones; approximately 86% are singletons. Trimming removed 6 bases at V and 4 bases at J, with 12 bases between. The CDR3 consists of 13 residues. Germline V gene lookup returns CDR1 MDHEN and CDR2 SYDVKM. The clonotype comes from a woman aged 25-40 years in good health and CMV-seronegative. The chain joins TRBV28 to TRBJ1-2, with D unresolved. Sequences were obtained from PBMCs. The CDR3 here is CASRRGGGYGYTF. The CDR3 DNA reads TGTGCCAGCAGGCGGGGTGGCGGCTATGGCTACACCTTC.